These 20 T cell receptor beta chains originate from one sample sequenced in a study of CXCR3-negative and CXCR3-positive naive CD8 T cells. The TRB libraries of cDNA were built by UMI-labeled 5' RACE. TCRdb reanalyzed the 5' RACE reads and collapses them to one entry per CDR3 protein, without DNA. This listing includes around 84,000 distinct CDR3 sequences. Broader study findings: Hydrophobicity of TRB CDR3s was greater in CXCR3-positive naive cells than in CXCR3-negative naive cells.

Which antigens these TCRs recognize remains unknown. Input material: naive CXCR3+ CD8+ T cells from blood. As to subset: CD45RO-CCR7+CD27+CD95- naive CD8+ T cells expressing CXCR3 (TNR3+). The receptors stem from a human donor in good health. Some clones in this sample may be carry-over from other donors' samples.

J is TRBJ2-1 and V is TRBV28. Germline CDR1 and CDR2: MDHEN and SYDVKM. CDR3 length: 14 amino acids. Here the CDR3 reads CASSLPSSYNEQFF.

J is TRBJ2-1 and V is TRBV28; checking the TCRdb D call of TRBD1 is not possible without DNA. CDR1 MDHEN and CDR2 SYDVKM come from the germline V gene. There are 13 residues in the CDR3. The chain's CDR3 is CASSYQGSNEQFF.

The chain couples TRBV5-1 to TRBJ1-3. Germline V gives CDR1 SGHRS, CDR2 YFSETQ. This CDR3 region has 14 residues. CDR3 region: CASSLRGPGNTIYF.

The chain couples TRBV4-2 to TRBJ2-3. The CDR3 spans 16 residues. The germline V gene has CDR1 LGHNA and CDR2 YNFKEQ. CDR3 amino acids: CASSQDVGFGTDTQYF.

The chain joins TRBV5-1 to TRBJ2-2; TCRdb returns TRBD1, unconfirmable since there is no DNA. CDR1 and CDR2 (germline): SGHRS, YFSETQ. The CDR3 is 15 amino acids. The CDR3 loop is CASSPPSEYTGELFF. The full variable domain, its missing parts supplied by reference TRBV5-1 and TRBJ2-2, is KAGVTQTPRYLIKTRGQQVTLSCSPISGHRSVSWYQQTPGQGLQFLFEYFSETQRNKGNFPGRFSGRQFSNSRSEMNVSTLELGDSALYLCASSPPSEYTGELFFGEGSRLTVL.

Here the CDR3 reads CASSLDSTVAGQANNPF. This sequence joins TRBV7-9 and TRBJ2-7; checking the TCRdb D call of TRBD1 is not possible without DNA. The CDR3 sequence is 17 residues long. The germline CDR1 and CDR2 sequences are SEHNR and FQNEAQ (reference sequence).

CDR3 sequence reads: CASSPRGGLNYGYTF. V usage is TRBV9 and J usage is TRBJ1-2. The CDR3 covers 15 residues. Germline assignment: CDR1 SGDLS and CDR2 YYNGEE.

The J gene is TRBJ2-3, the V gene TRBV7-9; TCRdb designates TRBD1, a call that cannot be tested without DNA. Germline CDR1 SEHNR, CDR2 FQNEAQ (reference sequence). The CDR3 totals 19 residues. CDR3 sequence reads: CASIWDQGRYTKNTDTQYF.

The J gene is TRBJ2-1, the V gene TRBV19; there is no DNA to check the TCRdb D call of TRBD2. Germline V gene sequence: CDR1 LNHDA, CDR2 SQIVND (reference sequence). The length of the CDR3 is 17 residues. This chain's CDR3 is CASSSGLAGATYNEQFF.

This chain links TRBV20-1 with TRBJ2-3; TCRdb returns TRBD1, unconfirmable since there is no DNA. CDR1 and CDR2 from the germline V gene are DFQATT and SNEGSKA (reference sequence). This CDR3 is 14 amino acids long. The CDR3 spells CSAERTGALDTQYF.

The J gene is TRBJ1-1, the V gene TRBV27; TCRdb gives TRBD1 as the D gene, but with no DNA this cannot be confirmed. Germline V lookup: CDR1 MNHEY, CDR2 SMNVEV (reference sequence). The CDR3 totals 12 residues. The CDR3 protein is CASSFTGDTAFF.

The V and J genes are TRBV18 and TRBJ2-5; absent DNA, TCRdb's TRBD2 call cannot be checked. Germline assignment: CDR1 KGHSH and CDR2 LQKENI. The CDR3 is made up of 15 amino acids. The CDR3 sequence: CASSPDPGGPETQYF.

This chain links TRBV11-2 with TRBJ2-1; TCRdb proposes TRBD2, but this gene call is untestable without DNA. The CDR3 has 14 amino acids. CDR1 and CDR2 (germline): SGHAT, FQNNGV. This chain's CDR3 is CASSSWTSSNEQFF. Drawing the rest from reference TRBV11-2 and TRBJ2-1, the complete variable domain is EAGVAQSPRYKIIEKRQSVAFWCNPISGHATLYWYQQILGQGPKLLIQFQNNGVVDDSQLPKDRFSAERLKGVDSTLKIQPAKLEDSAVYLCASSSWTSSNEQFFGPGTRLTVL.

The chain employs TRBV7-9 and TRBJ2-1; TCRdb gives TRBD2 as the D gene, but with no DNA this cannot be confirmed. This CDR3 contains 15 residues. Germline V CDR1 and CDR2: SEHNR, FQNEAQ (reference sequence). CDR3 in amino acids: CASSIGTSGINEQFF.

The CDR3 here is CASSQEGGMEGTDTQYF. J is TRBJ2-3 and V is TRBV4-3; TCRdb gives TRBD2 as the D gene, but with no DNA this cannot be confirmed. Germline CDR1 reads LGHNA; CDR2 reads YSLEER. The CDR3 loop spans 17 amino acids.

V gene TRBV25-1 combines with J gene TRBJ1-5; absent DNA, TCRdb's TRBD1 call cannot be checked. CDR1 MGHDK and CDR2 SYGVNS come from the germline V gene. This CDR3 has 15 residues. The CDR3 loop is CASSESGAINQPQHF.

V usage is TRBV6-1 and J usage is TRBJ1-1. Germline V lookup: CDR1 MNHNS, CDR2 SASEGT. This CDR3 region has 14 residues. CDR3 sequence reads: CASRDRSLMLEAFF.

The J gene is TRBJ1-1, the V gene TRBV29-1. Germline V gene data show CDR1 as SQVTM and CDR2 as ANQGSEA. CDR3 size: 14 residues. CDR3 sequence: CSVVPGGDGAEAFF.

This sequence joins TRBV4-1 and TRBJ2-7. CDR1 is MGHRA and CDR2 is YSYEKL in the germline V gene. This CDR3 is built from 13 residues. The CDR3 loop is CASSQERLYEQYF.

The rearrangement joins TRBV28 to TRBJ2-5; TCRdb selects TRBD2, and the lack of DNA leaves this call unchecked. The CDR3 consists of 13 residues. CDR1 and CDR2 from the germline V gene are MDHEN and SYDVKM. CDR3 amino acids: CASSLGGSSGARF.